These 3 T cell receptor beta chains were sequenced from one sample in a study of blood T cell repertoires in COVID-19. TCRdb's table, derived via immunoSEQ multiplex PCR, lists solely in-frame clones and lacks some. The sample shows under 250,000 clones, 75% to 90% of them seen only once. The material sequenced was PBMCs or T cells enriched from blood (not recorded which). The receptors come from a young woman in a cohort exposed to, infected with or recovered from COVID-19 (not recorded which).

The V call is TRBV2, the J call TRBJ1-1; D gene unclear. Per the germline V gene, CDR1 is SNHLY and CDR2 is FYNNEI. Between the trimmed V and J ends, which lost 4 bases and 4 bases, there was a span of 13 bases. The CDR3 contains 14 residues. The CDR3 protein is CASSVGGGSTEAFF. The CDR3 DNA reads TGTGCCAGCAGTGTGGGTGGCGGGAGCACTGAAGCTTTCTTT.

The J gene is TRBJ2-7, the V gene TRBV5-4, with 8 bases matching TRBD1. The CDR3 spans 15 residues. V lost 0 bases, J lost 0 bases, and 2 bases stayed unmatched. In germline, CDR1 is SGHNT, CDR2 YYREEE (reference sequence). This CDR3 is CASSLGGQGSYEQYF. Written as DNA, the CDR3 is TGTGCCAGCAGCTTGGGAGGACAGGGCTCCTACGAGCAGTACTTC.

The J gene is TRBJ1-2, the V gene TRBV11-3; tentatively, D is TRBD1 (5 bases). CDR3 length: 16 amino acids. V was pared by 2 bases and J by 4 bases, with 17 bases between. CDR1 and CDR2 from the germline V gene are SGHNT and YENEEA. The CDR3 spells CASSLWDRGGGYGYTF. The CDR3, as DNA: TGTGCCAGCAGCTTATGGGACCGGGGAGGCGGCTATGGCTACACCTTC.